This TCR beta chain was sequenced in a study of blood T cell repertoires in COVID-19. This clone showed up just a few times. Per germline, CDR1 MNHEY and CDR2 SVGAGI. Trimming removed 2 bases from V and 4 bases from J, with 8 bases in between. The CDR3 runs to 13 residues. Measured with immunoSEQ multiplex PCR; TCRdb has only the in-frame clones, and not every one. The profile shows 180,000 or so clones, around 85% of them singletons. This sequence was found in a woman of 80 years or more with acute or convalescent COVID-19. Input material: peripheral blood. This chain connects TRBV6-5 to TRBJ1-1, with a tentative D call TRBD1 (5 bases). The CDR3 coding sequence is TGTGCCAGCAGTTACGGGGGAGGCACTGAAGCTTTCTTT. Translating gives CASSYGGGTEAFF.